This T cell receptor beta chain was captured by sequencing in a study of blood T cell repertoires in COVID-19. Study at large: Both acute and convalescent COVID-19 samples were obtained from the United States, Italy and Spain. T cells, B-cell-depleted T cells, or PBMCs supplied cDNA or gDNA.

Study processing details: Nucleated cell counts were estimated from reference gene primer amplification. Repertoires were generated with immunoSEQ multiplex PCR, while TCRdb's copy carries only in-frame clones and drops some. V, J and clone size are taken as reported in that table, and D and trimming were inferred from the DNA itself. The sample has some 350,000 clones, about 90% seen once. V was pared by 5 bases and J by 2 bases, with 7 bases of the junction left unmatched. CDR3 size: 15 residues. Germline V gene sequence: CDR1 SGHKS, CDR2 YYEKEE (reference sequence). Symptom resolution, clearance, or two negative PCRs marked donors in Cohort 3 as recovered.

The sequenced material came from PBMCs or T cells enriched from blood (not recorded which). This TCR derives from a woman aged 25 to 39 who had recovered from COVID-19. The gene calls are TRBV5-5 and TRBJ1-1, with TRBD1 identical over 9 bases. The CDR3 sequence is CASRLWGQGNTEAFF. The CDR3 DNA reads TGTGCCAGCAGGCTCTGGGGACAGGGAAACACTGAAGCTTTCTTT. Together with reference TRBV5-5 and TRBJ1-1, the CDR3 gives the full variable domain: DAGVTQSPTHLIKTRGQQVTLRCSPISGHKSVSWYQQVLGQGPQFIFQYYEKEERGRGNFPDRFSARQFPNYSSELNVNALLLGDSALYLCASRLWGQGNTEAFFGQGTRLTVV.